One sample yielded the 21 T cell receptor beta chains listed below, sequenced in a study of blood T cells in healthy people across ages. Through a sample-barcoded 5' primer and a J-beta primer mix, a second PCR was run for 7 to 11 cycles. TCRdb re-called the 5' RACE reads through MiXCR, storing one row per CDR3 protein. The sample records more than 900,000 distinct CDR3 sequences, approximately 25% being singletons. These records were also assigned to another study, of T cells of mothers and their children.

Sequenced sample: blood. These receptors originate from a girl aged 2-15 years in good health.

The chain is built from TRBV13 and TRBJ2-5; possible D gene TRBD1, 6 bases. Germline values: CDR1 PRHDT, CDR2 FYEKMQ (reference sequence). CDR3 size: 15 residues. The germline V and J ends were trimmed by 5 bases and 5 bases, with 18 bases remaining between them. The CDR3 reads CASSRNRDPRETQYF. The CDR3 nucleotides read TGTGCCAGCAGCCGCAACAGGGACCCCAGGGAGACCCAGTACTTC.

The chain carries TRBV7-3 and TRBJ2-1, with D perhaps TRBD1 (6 bases). CDR1 is SGHTA and CDR2 is FQGTGA in the germline V gene. V lost 9 bases to trimming and J lost 9 bases, with 18 bases between them. This CDR3 has 13 amino acids. The CDR3 is CARTESGDGEQFF. CDR3 nucleotides: TGTGCCAGGACCGAGTCAGGGGACGGTGAGCAGTTCTTC.

CDR3 DNA sequence: TGCGCCAGCAGCCTTGATGGTGGGACCAACATTTACGAGCAGTACTTC. It specifies CASSLDGGTNIYEQYF. The genes are TRBV5-1 and TRBJ2-7; perhaps D is TRBD1 or TRBD2 (5 bases each). CDR3 size: 16 residues. Between the trimmed V and J ends, which lost 4 bases and 4 bases, there was a span of 21 bases. Germline CDR1 reads SGHRS; CDR2 reads YFSETQ.

The V call is TRBV15, the J call TRBJ2-7, with 7 bases matching TRBD1. The V and J ends lost 0 bases and 5 bases, in that order; junction bases with no gene match: 7. This CDR3 comprises 15 residues. The germline CDR1 and CDR2 sequences are LNHNV and YYDKDF (reference sequence). The CDR3 DNA reads as TGTGCCACCAGCAGAGACGACAGGGATGCTCACGAGCAGTACTTC. Protein sequence: CATSRDDRDAHEQYF. Based on the CDR3 plus reference TRBV15 and TRBJ2-7, the full variable domain is DAMVIQNPRYQVTQFGKPVTLSCSQTLNHNVMYWYQQKSSQAPKLLFHYYDKDFNNEADTPDNFQSRRPNTSFCFLDIRSPGLGDTAMYLCATSRDDRDAHEQYFGPGTRLTVT.

This chain connects TRBV12-3 or TRBV12-4 to TRBJ2-7, with D perhaps being TRBD1 or TRBD2 (5 bases each). The germline V and J ends were trimmed by 6 bases and 6 bases, with 15 bases remaining between them. The CDR3 is 13 residues long. CDR3 DNA: TGTGCCAGCAGGAATAGAGGGGCGGGCGAGCAGTACTTC. This translates into CASRNRGAGEQYF.

This clonotype appeared a few times. V and J are TRBV3-1 and TRBJ2-1; no clear D gene. The CDR3 totals 15 residues. The germline CDR1 and CDR2 sequences are LGHDT and YNNKEL (reference sequence). With 1 base removed from V and 0 bases from J, the gap between germline ends came to 7 bases. CDR3 loop: CASSQVARSYNEQFF. Written as DNA, the CDR3 is TGTGCCAGCAGCCAAGTCGCCCGCTCCTACAATGAGCAGTTCTTC.

Only a few counts were recorded for this clonotype. The rearrangement joins TRBV7-9 to TRBJ2-2; D may be TRBD1 (6 bases). CDR1 and CDR2 from the germline V gene are SEHNR and FQNEAQ (reference sequence). CDR3 length: 16 residues. Trimming took 5 bases from V and 0 from J, leaving 13 bases between them. The CDR3 nucleotides are TGTGCCAGCAGCCCGAGAGACAGGTCGAACACCGGGGAGCTGTTTTTT. Translated: CASSPRDRSNTGELFF.

The chain links TRBV5-1 to TRBJ2-1; 11 bases align to TRBD1. The length of the CDR3 is 15 residues. J gave up 6 bases and V 5 bases, and 7 bases lay outside the gene matches. Germline V gene data show CDR1 as SGHRS and CDR2 as YFSETQ. The CDR3 DNA follows: TGCGCCAGCAGAACCCACGGACAGGGGGCCAATGAGCAGTTCTTC. As protein: CASRTHGQGANEQFF.

This clonotype was detected a few times. V and J are TRBV4-2 and TRBJ2-2; 10 nucleotides agree with TRBD2. Germline V gene sequence: CDR1 LGHNA, CDR2 YNFKEQ. V trimming: 0 bases; J trimming: 6 bases; junction bases outside the gene matches: 4. The CDR3 sequence is 16 residues long. CDR3 bases: TGTGCCAGCAGCCAAGAGGCTAGCGGGGGTCCCGGGGAGCTGTTTTTT. Protein sequence: CASSQEASGGPGELFF.

The V call is TRBV28, the J call TRBJ2-7; 10 nucleotides align to TRBD2. The V segment lost 5 bases and the J segment 5 bases; nucleotides outside the gene matches: 6. This CDR3 has 14 residues. Germline values: CDR1 MDHEN, CDR2 SYDVKM. The chain's CDR3 is CASSPAGGPHEQYF. CDR3 bases: TGTGCCAGCAGTCCAGCGGGAGGGCCCCACGAGCAGTACTTC. The full variable domain, in which reference TRBV28 and TRBJ2-7 provide the parts outside the CDR3, is DVKVTQSSRYLVKRTGEKVFLECVQDMDHENMFWYRQDPGLGLRLIYFSYDVKMKEKGDIPEGYSVSREKKERFSLILESASTNQTSMYLCASSPAGGPHEQYFGPGTRLTVT.

The V gene is TRBV6-5, the J gene TRBJ2-4; D is possibly TRBD2 (6 bases). The CDR3 loop spans 13 amino acids. Trimming removed 2 bases at V and 13 bases at J, with 15 bases between. Per germline, CDR1 MNHEY and CDR2 SVGAGI. The chain's CDR3 is CASSYVSGARQYF. The CDR3 DNA is TGTGCCAGCAGTTACGTTTCGGGAGCCCGCCAGTACTTC.

In DNA form, the CDR3 reads TGTGCCAGCAGCTCAAGGACAGGGAGAGTTAGTGCCAACGTCCTGACTTTC. It yields the protein CASSSRTGRVSANVLTF. V usage is TRBV7-8 and J usage is TRBJ2-6; 8 bases line up with TRBD1. There are 17 residues in the CDR3. Trimming removed 4 bases from V and 7 bases from J; junction bases left unmatched: 12. Germline CDR1 is SGHVS and CDR2 is FQNEAQ.

This clonotype was picked up a small number of times. The chain couples TRBV7-8 to TRBJ2-3, with TRBD1 identical over 7 bases. The J segment lost 4 bases and the V segment lost 5 bases, leaving 24 bases of the junction unmatched. The germline V gene has CDR1 SGHVS and CDR2 FQNEAQ. The CDR3 spans 20 residues. The CDR3 DNA is TGTGCCAGCAGCCCCAATGGGATATCCACTAGGGGGCCCCTGGCAGATACGCAGTATTTT. This codes for CASSPNGISTRGPLADTQYF.

The chain is built from TRBV27 and TRBJ2-7; TRBD1 is a possible D gene (5 bases). CDR1 is MNHEY and CDR2 is SMNVEV in the germline V gene (reference sequence). The CDR3 spans 14 residues. The germline V and J ends were trimmed by 0 bases and 3 bases, with 9 bases remaining between them. The CDR3 DNA is TGTGCCAGCAGTTTATCGTCCAGGGTCTACGAGCAGTACTTC. Protein: CASSLSSRVYEQYF.

The chain uses TRBV27 and TRBJ2-4; TRBD1 agrees at 8 bases. Germline trimming cut 2 bases from V and 9 bases from J; bases unmatched to any gene: 3. The germline V gene encodes CDR1 MNHEY and CDR2 SMNVEV (reference sequence). CDR3 length: 13 amino acids. In DNA form, the CDR3 reads TGTGCCAGCAGTTTACAACAGGGGGGCATTCAGTACTTC. Residues: CASSLQQGGIQYF.

This clonotype was detected a few times. This rearrangement joins TRBV7-2 to TRBJ2-1; no firm D call. With the DNA end fitting TRBJ2-5 better, the J assignment may be wrong. CDR3 size: 14 residues. Germline V lookup: CDR1 SGHTA, CDR2 FQGNSA. CDR3 sequence reads: CASSLIPKQETQYF. The CDR3 bases are TGTGCCAGCAGCTTAATCCCCAAGCAAGAGACCCAGTACTTC.

This clonotype turned up a few times. V and J are TRBV29-1 and TRBJ2-1, with a tentative D call TRBD2 (7 bases). The CDR3 has 14 residues. CDR1 and CDR2 from the germline V gene are SQVTM and ANQGSEA. V lost 7 bases and J 1 base, leaving 14 bases between the germline ends. In DNA form, the CDR3 reads TGCAGCGAACGCGGGGGCCAATCCTACAATGAGCAGTTCTTC. Translation gives CSERGGQSYNEQFF.

This clonotype turned up a few times. The rearrangement joins TRBV7-8 to TRBJ2-4, with D perhaps matching TRBD1 (6 bases). Germline CDR1 is SGHVS and CDR2 is FQNEAQ. This CDR3 contains 15 residues. V lost 1 base and J lost 6, with 13 bases in between. The CDR3 sequence: CASSLGAGAGNIQYF. Written as DNA, the CDR3 is TGTGCCAGCAGCTTAGGGGCAGGGGCAGGAAACATTCAGTACTTC.

V is TRBV9 and J is TRBJ2-1; D is unclear. CDR3 length: 13 residues. The germline CDR1 and CDR2 sequences are SGDLS and YYNGEE. V was pared by 0 bases and J by 2 bases, with 3 bases between. The CDR3 reads CASSVAAYNEQFF. DNA of the CDR3: TGTGCCAGCAGCGTAGCGGCCTACAATGAGCAGTTCTTC.

This chain links TRBV11-1 with TRBJ2-5; TRBD1 matches at 8 bases. The J call may be in error: the DNA end matches TRBJ2-1 better. Germline lookup yields CDR1 SGHAT and CDR2 FQDESV (reference sequence). This CDR3 has 15 residues. The CDR3 nucleotides are TGTGCCAGCAGCGTCACAGGGGGTATGTGGAATGAGCAGTTCTTC. It specifies CASSVTGGMWNEQFF.

In this sample, this clonotype turned up many times. V is TRBV6-1 and J is TRBJ2-3; 7 bases align to TRBD2. CDR3 length: 15 residues. V lost 8 bases and J lost 1; bases outside the gene matches: 9. CDR1 is MNHNS and CDR2 is SASEGT in the germline V gene. As DNA, the CDR3 is TGTGCCAGCGAGGAAGCGGGATCGGGCACAGATACGCAGTATTTT. Protein: CASEEAGSGTDTQYF.